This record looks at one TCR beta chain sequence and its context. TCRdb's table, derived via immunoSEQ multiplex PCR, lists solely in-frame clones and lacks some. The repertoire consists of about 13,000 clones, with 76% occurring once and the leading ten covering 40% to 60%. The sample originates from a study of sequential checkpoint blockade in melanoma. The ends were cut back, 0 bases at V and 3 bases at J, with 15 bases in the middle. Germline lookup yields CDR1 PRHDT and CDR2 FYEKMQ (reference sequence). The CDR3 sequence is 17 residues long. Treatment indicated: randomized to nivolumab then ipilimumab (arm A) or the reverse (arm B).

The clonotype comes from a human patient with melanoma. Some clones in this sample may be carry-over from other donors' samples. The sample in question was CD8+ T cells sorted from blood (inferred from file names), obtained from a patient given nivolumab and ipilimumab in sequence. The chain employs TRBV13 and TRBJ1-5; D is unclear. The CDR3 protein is CASSLGRGGRLNQPQHF. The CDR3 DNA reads TGTGCCAGCAGCTTAGGCCGGGGAGGCCGCCTCAATCAGCCCCAGCATTTT.